This TCR beta chain was captured by sequencing in a study of graft-versus-host responses after intestinal transplantation. Study details: Multivisceral, liver-intestinal, or isolated intestinal grafts were transplanted into recipients.

Repertoires were generated with immunoSEQ multiplex PCR, while TCRdb's copy carries only in-frame clones and drops some. In the table there are approximately 80,000 clones, approximately 91% of which are singletons. General study results and limits: GvH clones occurred in recipient marrow; some first appeared in ileum or blood. Early after transplant, HvG clones declined as circulating GvH clones peaked.

Note on this clone: Antigen unknown.

This receptor was taken from a human donor who received an intestinal transplant. This specimen was unstimulated CD4+ T cells sorted from spleen or lymph node cells, taken before intestinal transplant.

CDR3 coding DNA: TGTGCCAGCACCCGGGGGGGGTCCGGGGAGCTGTTTTTT. Protein product: CASTRGGSGELFF. The chain joins TRBV7-8 to TRBJ2-2; 8 bases align to TRBD2. CDR1 and CDR2 from the germline V gene are SGHVS and FQNEAQ. V shed 7 bases, J shed 6 bases, and the junction held 4 bases outside the gene matches. The length of the CDR3 is 13 residues.